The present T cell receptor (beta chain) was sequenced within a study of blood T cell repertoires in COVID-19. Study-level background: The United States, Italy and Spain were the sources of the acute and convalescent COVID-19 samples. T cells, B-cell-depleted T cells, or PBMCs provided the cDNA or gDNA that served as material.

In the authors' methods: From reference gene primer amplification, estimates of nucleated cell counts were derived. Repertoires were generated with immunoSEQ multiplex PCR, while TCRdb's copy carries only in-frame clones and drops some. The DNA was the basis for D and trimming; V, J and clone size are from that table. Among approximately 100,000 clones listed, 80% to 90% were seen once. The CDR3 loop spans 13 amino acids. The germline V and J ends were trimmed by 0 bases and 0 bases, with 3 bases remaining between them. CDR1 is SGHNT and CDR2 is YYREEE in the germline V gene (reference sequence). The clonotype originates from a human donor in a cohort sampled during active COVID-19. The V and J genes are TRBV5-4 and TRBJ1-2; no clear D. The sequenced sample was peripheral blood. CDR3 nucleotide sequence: TGTGCCAGCAGCTTGGCGGCTAACTATGGCTACACCTTC. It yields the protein CASSLAANYGYTF.